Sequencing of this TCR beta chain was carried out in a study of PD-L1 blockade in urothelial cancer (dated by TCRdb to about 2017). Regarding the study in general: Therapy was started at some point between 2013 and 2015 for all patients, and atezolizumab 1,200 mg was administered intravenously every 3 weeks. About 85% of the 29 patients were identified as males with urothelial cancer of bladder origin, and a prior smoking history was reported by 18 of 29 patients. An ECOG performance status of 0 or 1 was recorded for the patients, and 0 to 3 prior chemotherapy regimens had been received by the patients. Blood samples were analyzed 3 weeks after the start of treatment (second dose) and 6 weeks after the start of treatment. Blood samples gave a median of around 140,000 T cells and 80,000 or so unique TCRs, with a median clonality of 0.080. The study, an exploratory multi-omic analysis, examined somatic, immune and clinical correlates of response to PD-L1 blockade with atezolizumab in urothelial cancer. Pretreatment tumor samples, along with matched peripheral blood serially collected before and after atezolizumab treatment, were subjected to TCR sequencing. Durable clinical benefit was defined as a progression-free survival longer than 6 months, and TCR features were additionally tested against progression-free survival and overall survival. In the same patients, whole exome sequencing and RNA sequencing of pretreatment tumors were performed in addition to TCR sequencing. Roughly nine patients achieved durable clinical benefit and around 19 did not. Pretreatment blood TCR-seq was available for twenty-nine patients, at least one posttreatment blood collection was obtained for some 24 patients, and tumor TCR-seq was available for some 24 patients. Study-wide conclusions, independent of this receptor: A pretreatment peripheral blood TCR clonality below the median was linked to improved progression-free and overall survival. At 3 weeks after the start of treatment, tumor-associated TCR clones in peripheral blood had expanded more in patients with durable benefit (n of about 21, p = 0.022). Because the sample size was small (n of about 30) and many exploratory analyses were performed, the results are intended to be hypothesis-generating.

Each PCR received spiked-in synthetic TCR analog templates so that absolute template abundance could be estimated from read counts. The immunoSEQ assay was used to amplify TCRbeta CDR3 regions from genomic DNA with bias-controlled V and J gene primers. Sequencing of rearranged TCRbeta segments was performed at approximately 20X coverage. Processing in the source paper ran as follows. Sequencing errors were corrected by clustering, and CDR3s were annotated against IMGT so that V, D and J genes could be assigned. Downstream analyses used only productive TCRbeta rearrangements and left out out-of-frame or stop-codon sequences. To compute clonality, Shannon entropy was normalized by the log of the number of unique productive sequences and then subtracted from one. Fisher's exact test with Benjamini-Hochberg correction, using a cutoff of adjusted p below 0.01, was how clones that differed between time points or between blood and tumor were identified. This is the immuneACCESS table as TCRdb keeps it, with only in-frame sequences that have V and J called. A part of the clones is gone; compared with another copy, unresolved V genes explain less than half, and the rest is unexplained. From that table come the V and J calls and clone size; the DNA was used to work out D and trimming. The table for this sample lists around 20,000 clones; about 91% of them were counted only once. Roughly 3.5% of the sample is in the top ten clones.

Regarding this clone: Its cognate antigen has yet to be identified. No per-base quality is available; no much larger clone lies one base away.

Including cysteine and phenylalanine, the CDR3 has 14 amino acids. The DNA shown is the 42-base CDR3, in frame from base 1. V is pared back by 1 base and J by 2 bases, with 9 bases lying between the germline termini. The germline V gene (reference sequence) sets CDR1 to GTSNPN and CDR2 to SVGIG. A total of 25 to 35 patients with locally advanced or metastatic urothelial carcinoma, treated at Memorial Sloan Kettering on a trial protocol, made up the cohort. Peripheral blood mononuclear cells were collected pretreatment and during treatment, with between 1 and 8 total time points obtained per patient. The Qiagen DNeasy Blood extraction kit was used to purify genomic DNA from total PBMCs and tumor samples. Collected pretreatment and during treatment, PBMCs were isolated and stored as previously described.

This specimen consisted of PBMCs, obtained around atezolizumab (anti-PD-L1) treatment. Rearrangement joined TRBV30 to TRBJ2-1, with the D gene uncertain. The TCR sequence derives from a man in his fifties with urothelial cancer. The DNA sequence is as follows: TGTGCCTGGAGTGCGTCTCCCCCCTACAATGAGCAGTTCTTC. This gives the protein CAWSASPPYNEQFF.